These 22 T cell receptor beta chains were sequenced from one sample in a study of blood T cell repertoires in COVID-19. Some clones are missing from TCRdb's copy, which holds only in-frame ones; the method was immunoSEQ multiplex PCR. The profile shows over 200,000 clones, 86% of them singletons. Sequences were obtained from peripheral blood. These TCRs come from a man aged 25 to 40 who had recovered from COVID-19.

The chain joins TRBV25-1 to TRBJ1-1, with TRBD1 as a possible D gene (5 bases). Germline-derived CDR1 and CDR2 are MGHDK and SYGVNS. V was cut by 7 bases and J by 3 bases, with 9 bases left in between. CDR3 length equals 12 residues. The CDR3: CASKAGDTEAFF. CDR3 DNA sequence: TGTGCCAGCAAGGCGGGGGACACTGAAGCTTTCTTT. Full variable domain (rest looked up from reference TRBV25-1 and TRBJ1-1): EADIYQTPRYLVIGTGKKITLECSQTMGHDKMYWYQQDPGMELHLIHYSYGVNSTEKGDLSSESTVSRIRTEHFPLTLESARPSHTSQYLCASKAGDTEAFFGQGTRLTVV.

For the CDR3, the DNA is TGTGCCAGCAGTGAACGCTTCGGAGGAAGCCAGCCCCAGCATTTT. Protein product: CASSERFGGSQPQHF. J is TRBJ1-5 and V is TRBV2, with D hard to call. This CDR3 has 15 residues. Germline V gives CDR1 SNHLY, CDR2 FYNNEI. Trimming shortened V by 2 bases and J by 7 bases, and 15 bases separated the two germline ends.

Here the CDR3 reads CASSLGQDYGYTF. CDR3 sequence (DNA): TGTGCCAGCAGCTTGGGACAAGACTATGGCTACACCTTC. The chain carries TRBV5-4 and TRBJ1-2; D gene uncertain. With 0 bases removed from V and 3 bases from J, the gap between germline ends came to 6 bases. Germline V gives CDR1 SGHNT, CDR2 YYREEE (reference sequence). This CDR3 is built from 13 residues.

This chain joins TRBV19 and TRBJ1-2, with D tentatively TRBD1 (5 bases). CDR3 length: 15 residues. The germline V gene has CDR1 LNHDA and CDR2 SQIVND (reference sequence). V was pared by 3 bases and J by 3 bases, with 14 bases between. The CDR3 reads CASSIGGSGHYGYTF. In DNA form, the CDR3 reads TGTGCCAGTAGTATTGGGGGGTCGGGTCACTATGGCTACACCTTC.

Written as DNA, the CDR3 is TGTGCCAGCTCACCGAGACCAGGGGGCGACTACAATGAGCAGTTCTTC. Protein product: CASSPRPGGDYNEQFF. This chain uses TRBV18 with TRBJ2-1, with 8 bases aligning to TRBD1. CDR1 is KGHSH, CDR2 LQKENI, per germline. Unmatched junction bases numbered 7, after V lost 3 bases and J lost 3 bases. CDR3 length equals 16 residues.

The rearrangement joins TRBV7-2 to TRBJ2-4; D is possibly TRBD1 (6 bases). CDR1 is SGHTA and CDR2 is FQGNSA in the germline V gene. This CDR3 comprises 14 residues. Trimming removed 4 bases at V and 0 bases at J, with 7 bases between. The DNA for the CDR3 is TGTGCCAGCAGCTACAGGGAAGCCAAAAACATTCAGTACTTC. Translation gives CASSYREAKNIQYF.

The V call is TRBV3-1 (or the pseudogene TRBV3-2), the J call TRBJ2-7; 7 bases are shared with TRBD1. The trim removed 1 base at V and 2 bases at J, leaving 2 bases unmatched. From germline, CDR1 is LGHDT and CDR2 YNNKEL (reference sequence). The CDR3 runs 14 residues. The CDR3 sequence: CASSQAQGAYEQYF. In DNA form, the CDR3 reads TGTGCCAGCAGCCAAGCCCAGGGGGCCTACGAGCAGTACTTC.

The chain uses TRBV7-9 and TRBJ1-3, with no clear D. V was trimmed by 6 bases and J by 0 bases, leaving 12 bases between them. Germline lookup yields CDR1 SEHNR and CDR2 FQNEAQ (reference sequence). CDR3 length: 15 residues. The CDR3 loop is CASREPGSSGNTIYF. CDR3 nucleotide sequence: TGTGCCAGCAGGGAACCGGGGAGCTCTGGAAACACCATATATTTT. The full variable domain, its missing parts supplied by reference TRBV7-9 and TRBJ1-3, is DTGVSQNPRHKITKRGQNVTFRCDPISEHNRLYWYRQTLGQGPEFLTYFQNEAQLEKSRLLSDRFSAERPKGSFSTLEIQRTEQGDSAMYLCASREPGSSGNTIYFGEGSWLTVV.

The genes are TRBV3-1 (or the pseudogene TRBV3-2) and TRBJ2-5; possible D gene TRBD2, 5 bases. The V end was cut by 3 bases, the J end by 4 bases, with 12 bases between. CDR1 and CDR2 (germline): LGHDT, YNNKEL (reference sequence). The CDR3 is 14 residues long. The CDR3 sequence is CASSQAGQRETQYF. The CDR3 DNA is TGTGCCAGCAGCCAGGCGGGCCAAAGAGAGACCCAGTACTTC.

The chain has TRBV12-3 or TRBV12-4 and TRBJ2-1; TRBD2 might be the D (6 bases). Trimming pared 3 bases from V and 7 bases from J, leaving 7 bases between. The CDR3 consists of 12 residues. CDR3 bases: TGTGCCAGCAGTTTGCTAGCGAATGAGCAGTTCTTC. This sequence encodes CASSLLANEQFF.

The chain has TRBV6-5 and TRBJ2-2; 8 bases fit TRBD1. After removal of 2 bases from V and 4 bases from J, the junction contained 6 bases not matched to a gene. The CDR3 totals 16 residues. Germline lookup yields CDR1 MNHEY and CDR2 SVGAGI. In DNA, the CDR3 is TGTGCCAGCAGTTACGGCAGGGGGCGCGGCACCGGGGAGCTGTTTTTT. It yields the protein CASSYGRGRGTGELFF.

This clone appeared a few times. This rearrangement joins TRBV4-1 to TRBJ2-1; 11 positions match TRBD2. V trimming: 5 bases; J trimming: 7 bases; junction bases outside the gene matches: 7. The CDR3 has 15 residues. Germline V gene lookup returns CDR1 MGHRA and CDR2 YSYEKL. This CDR3 reads CASSSLAGAGNEQFF. The CDR3 DNA reads as TGCGCCAGCAGCTCACTAGCGGGGGCGGGGAATGAGCAGTTCTTC.

The chain uses TRBV30 and TRBJ1-1, with a possible D match to TRBD1 (5 bases). In germline, CDR1 is GTSNPN, CDR2 SVGIG (reference sequence). V gave up 5 bases and J gave up 0 bases, with 10 bases separating them. This CDR3 contains 13 residues. CDR3 coding DNA: TGTGCCTGGGCTCGACAGCTGAACACTGAAGCTTTCTTT. Its protein is CAWARQLNTEAFF. The full variable domain, rest sourced from reference TRBV30 and TRBJ1-1, is SQTIHQWPATLVQPVGSPLSLECTVEGTSNPNLYWYRQAAGRGLQLLFYSVGIGQISSEVPQNLSASRPQDRQFILSSKKLLLSDSGFYLCAWARQLNTEAFFGQGTRLTVV.

The chain combines TRBV24-1 with TRBJ2-5; TRBD2 agrees at 12 bases. The CDR3 is 18 amino acids. V lost 3 bases and J lost 5; bases outside the gene matches: 12. The germline CDR1 and CDR2 sequences are KGHDR and SFDVKD. The CDR3 here is CATSDPTSGGVWLETQYF. Written as DNA, the CDR3 is TGTGCCACCAGTGATCCGACTAGCGGGGGTGTATGGTTGGAGACCCAGTACTTC.

V usage is TRBV6-1 and J usage is TRBJ1-2, with 10 bases fitting TRBD1. V was clipped by 2 bases and J by 3 bases; unmatched bases: 9. The CDR3 extends over 17 amino acids. Germline loops: CDR1 MNHNS, CDR2 SASEGT. Here the CDR3 reads CASSERGEGQGYYGYTF. The CDR3 region has the DNA TGTGCCAGCAGTGAAAGGGGGGAGGGACAGGGGTACTATGGCTACACCTTC.

The chain has TRBV5-1 and TRBJ2-5, with 9 bases fitting TRBD2. CDR3 length: 14 amino acids. Germline V lookup: CDR1 SGHRS, CDR2 YFSETQ. The V and J ends lost 2 bases and 4 bases, in that order; junction bases with no gene match: 3. The CDR3 DNA reads TGCGCCAGCAGCTTCGGACTAGCGAGAGAGACCCAGTACTTC. As protein: CASSFGLARETQYF.

This chain joins TRBV3-1 (or the pseudogene TRBV3-2) and TRBJ1-3; D gene uncertain. V was clipped by 4 bases and J by 3 bases, with 13 bases between them. CDR1 is LGHDT, CDR2 YNNKEL, per germline (reference sequence). The CDR3 extends over 15 amino acids. The CDR3 DNA follows: TGTGCCAGCAGCCTCGCCCCGGGGATTGGAAACACCATATATTTT. Translating gives CASSLAPGIGNTIYF.

The genes are TRBV9 and TRBJ1-2; D is uncertain. Germline V gives CDR1 SGDLS, CDR2 YYNGEE. The CDR3 totals 13 residues. V gave up 0 bases and J gave up 5 bases, with 8 bases separating them. CDR3 sequence reads: CASSVDRKYGYTF. The CDR3 DNA reads TGTGCCAGCAGCGTAGACAGAAAGTATGGCTACACCTTC.

This chain joins TRBV7-2 and TRBJ1-4; 7 nucleotides line up with TRBD1. The CDR3 length is 12 residues. Germline V gives CDR1 SGHTA, CDR2 FQGNSA. J was trimmed by 8 bases and V by 6 bases; bases with no gene match: 3. The CDR3 here is CASRATGEKLFF. The CDR3 coding sequence is TGTGCCAGCAGGGCGACAGGGGAAAAACTGTTTTTT.

This clone has only one observation. The chain joins TRBV5-6 to TRBJ1-1; D remains unclear. Germline values: CDR1 SGHDT, CDR2 YYEEEE. The length of the CDR3 is 12 residues. Trimming shortened V by 8 bases and J by 1 base, and 9 bases separated the two germline ends. The chain's CDR3 is CASLRSNTEAFF. Here the CDR3 DNA reads TGTGCCAGTCTCAGGTCGAACACTGAAGCTTTCTTT.

A remark on this clone: The identical CDR3 is also encoded by other nucleotide sequences in the sample. The chain links TRBV19 to TRBJ1-1; tentatively, D is TRBD1 (5 bases). Germline values: CDR1 LNHDA, CDR2 SQIVND (reference sequence). V was pared by 3 bases and J by 5 bases, with 7 bases between. The length of the CDR3 is 12 residues. CDR3 bases: TGTGCCAGTAGTATGGGGGGTACTGAAGCTTTCTTT. Its protein product is CASSMGGTEAFF.

V gene TRBV4-1 combines with J gene TRBJ1-2; no definite D call. The CDR3 runs 14 residues. V dropped 1 base and J dropped 8 bases, with 14 bases sitting between them. CDR1 and CDR2 (germline): MGHRA, YSYEKL. The CDR3, as DNA: TGCGCCAGCAGCCAAGGTCCGGGAGGAGAAGGCTACACCTTC. Translated: CASSQGPGGEGYTF.